The text below deals with one T cell receptor beta chain. Repertoires were generated with immunoSEQ multiplex PCR, while TCRdb's copy carries only in-frame clones and drops some. The repertoire includes about 120,000 clones, less than 85% of them detected once, and 0.75% to 0.9% sits in the top ten. This sample is drawn from a study of blood T cell repertoires in COVID-19. Study background: Nucleic acid was either cDNA or gDNA, and it came from T cells, B-cell-depleted T cells, or PBMCs.

V was trimmed by 1 base and J by 5 bases, leaving 16 bases between them. Germline values: CDR1 SGHVS, CDR2 FNYEAQ. The CDR3 has 16 amino acids. Sequenced material: peripheral blood. The chain is built from TRBV7-6 and TRBJ2-3; a possible D gene is TRBD2 (5 bases). The TCR comes from a human donor with acute or convalescent COVID-19. The donor label of this sample is uncertain. The DNA of the CDR3 is TGTGCCAGCAGCTTAGATTTAGGACTCCAAATAGATACGCAGTATTTT. As protein: CASSLDLGLQIDTQYF. The entire variable domain, with the rest obtained from reference TRBV7-6 and TRBJ2-3, is as follows: GAGVSQSPRYKVTKRGQDVALRCDPISGHVSLYWYRQALGQGPEFLTYFNYEAQQDKSGLPNDRFSAERPEGSISTLTIQRTEQRDSAMYRCASSLDLGLQIDTQYFGPGTRLTVL.